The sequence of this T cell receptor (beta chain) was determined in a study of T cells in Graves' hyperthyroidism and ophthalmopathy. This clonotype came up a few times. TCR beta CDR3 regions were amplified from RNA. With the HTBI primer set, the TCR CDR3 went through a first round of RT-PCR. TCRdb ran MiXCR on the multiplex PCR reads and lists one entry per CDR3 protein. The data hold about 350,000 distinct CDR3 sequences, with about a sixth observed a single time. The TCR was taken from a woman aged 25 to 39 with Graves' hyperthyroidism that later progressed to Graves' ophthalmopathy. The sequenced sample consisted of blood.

As DNA, the CDR3 is TGCAGCGTTACAGGGGGACAGTACGACTCTGGAAACACCATATATTTT. This sequence encodes CSVTGGQYDSGNTIYF. The chain joins TRBV29-1 to TRBJ1-3; 8 bases agree with TRBD1. V lost 5 bases and J lost 0; bases outside the gene matches: 9. The CDR3 contains 16 residues. Germline V lookup: CDR1 SQVTM, CDR2 ANQGSEA. Filled out from reference TRBV29-1 and TRBJ1-3, the complete variable domain reads SAVISQKPSRDICQRGTSLTIQCQVDSQVTMMFWYRQQPGQSLTLIATANQGSEATYESGFVIDKFPISRPNLTFSTLTVSNMSPEDSSIYLCSVTGGQYDSGNTIYFGEGSWLTVV.